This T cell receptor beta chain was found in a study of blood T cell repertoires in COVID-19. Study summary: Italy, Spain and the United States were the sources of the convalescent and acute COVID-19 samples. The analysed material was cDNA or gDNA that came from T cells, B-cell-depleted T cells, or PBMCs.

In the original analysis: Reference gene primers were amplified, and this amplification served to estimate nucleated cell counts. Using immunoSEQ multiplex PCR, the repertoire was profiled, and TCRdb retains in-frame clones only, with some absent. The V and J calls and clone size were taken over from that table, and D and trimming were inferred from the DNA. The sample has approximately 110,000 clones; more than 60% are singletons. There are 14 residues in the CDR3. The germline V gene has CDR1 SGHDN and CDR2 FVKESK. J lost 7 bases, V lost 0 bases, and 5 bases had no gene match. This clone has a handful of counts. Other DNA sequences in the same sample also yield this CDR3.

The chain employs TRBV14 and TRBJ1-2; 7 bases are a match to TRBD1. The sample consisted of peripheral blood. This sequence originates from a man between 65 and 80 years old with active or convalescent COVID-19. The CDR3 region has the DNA TGTGCCAGCAGCCAAGACCGACAGGGTGGTGGCTACACCTTC. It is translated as CASSQDRQGGGYTF.